Following are 18 T cell receptor beta chains from one sample sequenced in a study of OX40 agonist ivuxolimab in advanced cancers. The table came from immunoSEQ multiplex PCR; TCRdb's copy has only in-frame clones and leaves some out. The sample shows some 39,000 clones, roughly 77% of them seen only once. The sequencing used CD4+ or CD8+ T cells sorted from blood, collected in a trial of the OX40 agonist ivuxolimab. Receptors originate from an adult with an advanced solid tumor such as melanoma, head and neck, liver or kidney cancer.

The chain uses TRBV7-3 and TRBJ2-2; no clear D gene. V shed 4 bases and J shed 5 bases, with 11 bases lying between them. This CDR3 comprises 14 residues. CDR1 and CDR2 from the germline V gene are SGHTA and FQGTGA. This CDR3 is CASSSWGGTGELFF. CDR3 nucleotides: TGTGCCAGCAGCTCTTGGGGTGGGACCGGGGAGCTGTTTTTT.

The chain combines TRBV5-4 with TRBJ1-5; D unclear. Germline loops: CDR1 SGHNT, CDR2 YYREEE (reference sequence). Trimming pared 2 bases from V and 9 bases from J, leaving 18 bases between. CDR3 length: 15 amino acids. The CDR3 DNA sequence: TGTGCCAGCAGCTTAGGTGGTCAGCCCGCACCGCCCCAGCATTTT. This sequence encodes CASSLGGQPAPPQHF.

The chain recombines TRBV11-2 with TRBJ1-3; maybe TRBD1 (6 bases). V lost 8 bases to trimming and J lost 0 bases, with 14 bases between them. The CDR3 extends over 15 amino acids. Germline loops: CDR1 SGHAT, CDR2 FQNNGV. The CDR3 here is CASFGGGHSGNTIYF. CDR3 bases: TGTGCCAGCTTCGGGGGGGGGCACTCTGGAAACACCATATATTTT. The full variable domain, rest sourced from reference TRBV11-2 and TRBJ1-3, is EAGVAQSPRYKIIEKRQSVAFWCNPISGHATLYWYQQILGQGPKLLIQFQNNGVVDDSQLPKDRFSAERLKGVDSTLKIQPAKLEDSAVYLCASFGGGHSGNTIYFGEGSWLTVV.

The V and J genes are TRBV11-3 and TRBJ2-1; no definite D call. Trimming left V 3 bases short and J 9 bases short, with 12 bases between. This CDR3 is 13 amino acids long. Germline lookup yields CDR1 SGHNT and CDR2 YENEEA. CDR3 bases: TGTGCCAGCAGCTTTCAAGGACGGACTGAGCAGTTCTTC. As protein: CASSFQGRTEQFF.

J is TRBJ1-3 and V is TRBV11-2, with TRBD1 identical over 10 bases. V gave up 7 bases and J gave up 4 bases; unmatched junction bases: 7. Germline V gives CDR1 SGHAT, CDR2 FQNNGV. CDR3 size: 15 residues. The CDR3 nucleotides are TGTGCCAGCACCAACCCGACAGGGGGCGGAAACACCATATATTTT. It yields the protein CASTNPTGGGNTIYF. The variable domain in full, completed from reference TRBV11-2 and TRBJ1-3, reads EAGVAQSPRYKIIEKRQSVAFWCNPISGHATLYWYQQILGQGPKLLIQFQNNGVVDDSQLPKDRFSAERLKGVDSTLKIQPAKLEDSAVYLCASTNPTGGGNTIYFGEGSWLTVV.

V and J are TRBV6-1 and TRBJ2-2; TRBD1 agrees at 12 bases. CDR3 size: 14 residues. Trimming at V came to 6 bases and at J to 12 bases, leaving 8 bases not matched to a gene. The germline V gene encodes CDR1 MNHNS and CDR2 SASEGT. This chain's CDR3 is CASRKMGQGAKLFF. Written as DNA, the CDR3 is TGTGCCAGCAGGAAGATGGGACAGGGGGCGAAGCTGTTTTTT.

The J gene is TRBJ2-7, the V gene TRBV11-2; the match to TRBD1 covers 10 bases. The CDR3 is 14 amino acids. J lost 5 bases, V lost 3 bases, and 4 bases had no gene match. Germline V gene data show CDR1 as SGHAT and CDR2 as FQNNGV. CDR3 residues: CASSFDRGRNEQYF. CDR3 nucleotide sequence: TGTGCCAGCAGCTTTGACAGGGGGCGGAACGAGCAGTACTTC. The full variable domain, rest sourced from reference TRBV11-2 and TRBJ2-7, is EAGVAQSPRYKIIEKRQSVAFWCNPISGHATLYWYQQILGQGPKLLIQFQNNGVVDDSQLPKDRFSAERLKGVDSTLKIQPAKLEDSAVYLCASSFDRGRNEQYFGPGTRLTVT.

This chain uses TRBV19 with TRBJ2-1, with a weak D call TRBD2 (6 bases). Germline V CDR1 and CDR2: LNHDA, SQIVND (reference sequence). The V end was cut by 6 bases, the J end by 11 bases, with 23 bases between. The CDR3 length is 15 residues. The CDR3 DNA follows: TGTGCCAGTAGCCCGGGACTTTCTCCCGTGCGGCAGCAGTTCTTC. It encodes CASSPGLSPVRQQFF.

This sequence joins TRBV18 and TRBJ2-7; D unclear. Germline-derived CDR1 and CDR2 are KGHSH and LQKENI. This CDR3 has 12 residues. V gave up 2 bases and J gave up 5 bases, with 7 bases separating them. The CDR3 loop reads CASSPGRNEQYF. The CDR3 coding sequence is TGTGCCAGCTCACCAGGGCGGAACGAGCAGTACTTC.

The table lists this clone with a few counts. The V call is TRBV7-3, the J call TRBJ1-2, with D perhaps matching TRBD1 (6 bases). Per germline, CDR1 SGHTA and CDR2 FQGTGA. Trimming pared 5 bases from V and 3 bases from J, leaving 10 bases between. The CDR3 totals 13 residues. The CDR3, as DNA: TGTGCCAGCAGCCCGGACAGAGACTATGGCTACACCTTC. Encoded protein: CASSPDRDYGYTF.

The CDR3 nucleotides are TGTGCCAGCAGTTTCCCGTGGCGAGGGGGACGAAACACCATATATTTT. Translating it yields CASSFPWRGGRNTIYF. This chain joins TRBV28 and TRBJ1-3, with D possibly matching TRBD1 (6 bases). CDR3 length equals 16 residues. The germline V and J ends were trimmed by 3 bases and 5 bases, with 17 bases remaining between them. CDR1 is MDHEN and CDR2 is SYDVKM in the germline V gene.

V is TRBV21-1 and J is TRBJ2-7; TRBD2, as called in the table, went unchecked against the DNA. TRBV21-1 is recorded as a pseudogene. The length of the CDR3 is 11 residues. CDR3 region: CASSRSYEQYF. The CDR3 nucleotides read TGTGCCAGCAGCAGGAGCTACGAGCAGTACTTC.

The genes are TRBV2 and TRBJ1-1, with D perhaps matching TRBD1 (6 bases). CDR1 is SNHLY, CDR2 FYNNEI, per germline. The CDR3 consists of 14 residues. V was pared by 6 bases and J by 4 bases, with 15 bases between. CDR3: CASRPNRDTTEAFF. The CDR3 bases are TGTGCCAGCAGGCCTAACAGGGATACCACTGAAGCTTTCTTT.

The rearrangement links TRBV21-1 to TRBJ2-1; the tabulated D call, TRBD2, remains unverified against the DNA. TRBV21-1 is marked as a pseudogene. This CDR3 is 17 amino acids long. The CDR3 DNA follows: TGTGCCAGCAGCAGGGTGAGCGGGAGAGAATTCTACAATGAGCAGTTCTTC. Protein product: CASSRVSGREFYNEQFF.

V is TRBV27 and J is TRBJ1-1; D gene ambiguous. From germline, CDR1 is MNHEY and CDR2 SMNVEV (reference sequence). This CDR3 is 13 amino acids long. The V end was cut by 1 base, the J end by 1 base, with 4 bases between. CDR3 loop: CASSLWQNTEAFF. The CDR3 nucleotides are TGTGCCAGCAGTTTATGGCAGAACACTGAAGCTTTCTTT.

The rearrangement uses TRBV7-2 and TRBJ2-4; TRBD2 is a possible D gene (7 bases). V was clipped by 3 bases and J by 9 bases, with 15 bases between them. This CDR3 is 14 amino acids long. Germline V gene lookup returns CDR1 SGHTA and CDR2 FQGNSA. This chain's CDR3 is CASSLGGARGIQYF. In DNA form, the CDR3 reads TGTGCCAGCAGCTTGGGGGGGGCGCGGGGCATTCAGTACTTC.

The V gene is TRBV28, the J gene TRBJ2-1; TRBD2 matches 13 bases. The CDR3 extends over 16 amino acids. The V segment lost 3 bases and the J segment 12 bases; nucleotides outside the gene matches: 11. CDR1 and CDR2 (germline): MDHEN, SYDVKM. CDR3: CASSFPGLAGKGRQFF. Written as DNA, the CDR3 is TGTGCCAGCAGTTTCCCGGGACTAGCGGGGAAAGGGAGGCAGTTCTTC.

The gene calls are TRBV7-2 and TRBJ2-3; 8 bases are a match to TRBD1. In germline, CDR1 is SGHTA, CDR2 FQGNSA. The V segment lost 1 base and the J segment 4 bases; nucleotides outside the gene matches: 4. This CDR3 is 15 amino acids long. CDR3 region: CASSLEYRGADTQYF. DNA for the CDR3: TGTGCCAGCAGCTTAGAGTACAGGGGGGCAGATACGCAGTATTTT.